This T cell receptor (beta chain) was sequenced for a study of T cell changes during pregnancy in multiple sclerosis. This table comes from immunoSEQ multiplex PCR, and its TCRdb copy is limited to in-frame clones, with some not included. The repertoire holds about 93,000 clones, with roughly 91% as singletons. CDR3 length equals 12 residues. Germline V gene sequence: CDR1 SGDLS, CDR2 YYNGEE. Trimming cost V 3 bases and J 4 bases, with 5 bases left between them. The chain carries TRBV9 and TRBJ1-3; maybe TRBD1 (5 bases). This clonotype was sampled from a female donor in good health, enrolled as a control in a pregnancy study. Sequencing used peripheral blood, obtained after pregnancy. CDR3 sequence reads: CASSGGGNTIYF. The CDR3 region has the DNA TGTGCCAGCAGCGGGGGCGGAAACACCATATATTTT.